This passage covers 13 T cell receptor beta chains from one sample sequenced in a study of blood T cell repertoires in COVID-19. Clones were read by immunoSEQ multiplex PCR, and TCRdb kept only the in-frame ones, dropping some. The sample has 200,000 to 250,000 clones; about 90% are singletons. Sequenced: PBMCs or T cells enriched from blood (not recorded which). The receptors were gathered from a young woman who had recovered from COVID-19.

This chain connects TRBV7-8 to TRBJ1-5; TRBD1 agrees at 7 bases. The CDR3 totals 14 residues. V was pared by 5 bases and J by 8 bases, with 9 bases of the junction left unmatched. Germline values: CDR1 SGHVS, CDR2 FQNEAQ. In DNA form, the CDR3 reads TGTGCCAGCAGCCCCCTGGACAGGATTAAGCCCCAGCATTTT. It translates to CASSPLDRIKPQHF.

The V and J genes are TRBV7-3 and TRBJ2-1; TRBD2 aligns across 11 bases. The germline V gene encodes CDR1 SGHTA and CDR2 FQGTGA. The V segment lost 1 base and the J segment 8 bases; nucleotides outside the gene matches: 7. The CDR3 runs to 16 residues. CDR3 coding DNA: TGTGCCAGCAGCTTAAGTAGGCTAGCGGGAGGACATGAGCAGTTCTTC. Its protein product is CASSLSRLAGGHEQFF. The full variable domain, with the rest looked up from reference TRBV7-3 and TRBJ2-1, is GAGVSQTPSNKVTEKGKYVELRCDPISGHTALYWYRQSLGQGPEFLIYFQGTGAADDSGLPNDRFFAVRPEGSVSTLKIQRTERGDSAVYLCASSLSRLAGGHEQFFGPGTRLTVL.

The chain combines TRBV19 with TRBJ1-6; 9 positions agree with TRBD1. The V gene's germline CDR1 is LNHDA and CDR2 SQIVND (reference sequence). V shed 5 bases and J 7 bases; nucleotides not matched to a gene: 12. The CDR3 consists of 17 residues. The DNA for the CDR3 is TGTGCCAGTAGTTTAACGGGACAGGGCGGTCCAAATTCACCCCTCCACTTT. As protein: CASSLTGQGGPNSPLHF. Together with reference TRBV19 and TRBJ1-6, the CDR3 gives the full variable domain: DGGITQSPKYLFRKEGQNVTLSCEQNLNHDAMYWYRQDPGQGLRLIYYSQIVNDFQKGDIAEGYSVSREKKESFPLTVTSAQKNPTAFYLCASSLTGQGGPNSPLHFGNGTRLTVT.

This clone was seen a few times. The chain couples TRBV3-1 (or the pseudogene TRBV3-2) to TRBJ1-4; TRBD1 agrees at 7 bases. After removal of 4 bases from V and 11 bases from J, the junction contained 7 bases not matched to a gene. The CDR3 has 13 amino acids. The V gene's germline CDR1 is LGHDT and CDR2 YNNKEL (reference sequence). This CDR3 reads CASSPTLQGKLFF. The CDR3, as DNA: TGTGCCAGCAGCCCAACCCTACAGGGGAAACTGTTTTTT.

This chain connects TRBV19 to TRBJ1-2; 10 bases are shared with TRBD1. V lost 8 bases to trimming and J lost 2 bases; unmatched junction nucleotides: 20. Germline V gene sequence: CDR1 LNHDA, CDR2 SQIVND (reference sequence). The CDR3 totals 19 residues. The CDR3 spells CASVGRSPGQGTRNYGYTF. The DNA of the CDR3 is TGTGCCAGTGTGGGTCGTTCCCCGGGACAGGGGACCCGAAACTATGGCTACACCTTC.

The V call is TRBV19, the J call TRBJ2-7, with a weak D call TRBD1 (6 bases). Trimming shortened V by 5 bases and J by 3 bases, and 17 bases separated the two germline ends. The CDR3 has 15 amino acids. Germline CDR1 is LNHDA and CDR2 is SQIVND (reference sequence). The CDR3 sequence is CASSHRQRGGYEQYF. DNA of the CDR3: TGTGCCAGTAGTCATCGACAGCGAGGGGGCTACGAGCAGTACTTC.

The CDR3 reads CASRKNDLKASGDHPPQNEQFF. Written as DNA, the CDR3 is TGTGCCAGCAGAAAAAACGATCTTAAGGCTAGCGGAGATCATCCTCCACAGAATGAGCAGTTCTTC. The chain employs TRBV21-1 and TRBJ2-1; the table assigns TRBD2, which was not confirmed against the DNA. TRBV21-1 is designated a pseudogene. This CDR3 has 22 residues.

CDR3 coding DNA: TGTGCCACCAATTTGGCGAGGGAGGGGGGGAACACTGAAGCTTTCTTT. This sequence encodes CATNLAREGGNTEAFF. The V and J genes are TRBV24-1 and TRBJ1-1, with D possibly matching TRBD1 (6 bases). Germline V gene lookup returns CDR1 KGHDR and CDR2 SFDVKD. The CDR3 has 16 amino acids. The germline V and J ends were trimmed by 8 bases and 1 base, with 19 bases remaining between them.

V gene TRBV5-1 combines with J gene TRBJ2-1, with 8 bases lining up with TRBD1. Per the germline V gene, CDR1 is SGHRS and CDR2 is YFSETQ. This CDR3 contains 14 residues. V shed 4 bases and J 4 bases; nucleotides not matched to a gene: 4. CDR3 sequence: CASSDRQGYNEQFF. The CDR3 nucleotides read TGCGCCAGCAGCGACAGACAGGGGTACAATGAGCAGTTCTTC. The variable domain in full, completed from reference TRBV5-1 and TRBJ2-1, reads KAGVTQTPRYLIKTRGQQVTLSCSPISGHRSVSWYQQTPGQGLQFLFEYFSETQRNKGNFPGRFSGRQFSNSRSEMNVSTLELGDSALYLCASSDRQGYNEQFFGPGTRLTVL.

The chain couples TRBV9 to TRBJ2-1; 14 positions agree with TRBD2. This CDR3 spans 15 amino acids. The J segment lost 5 bases and the V segment lost 3 bases, leaving 1 base of the junction unmatched. Germline loops: CDR1 SGDLS, CDR2 YYNGEE. Here the CDR3 DNA reads TGTGCCAGCAGCGAGACTAGCGGGGGGGACAATGAGCAGTTCTTC. This translates into CASSETSGGDNEQFF.

This rearrangement joins TRBV7-9 to TRBJ1-2; no clear D gene. The CDR3 contains 12 residues. Germline V CDR1 and CDR2: SEHNR, FQNEAQ (reference sequence). The germline V and J ends were trimmed by 1 base and 7 bases, with 7 bases remaining between them. CDR3 nucleotides: TGTGCCAGCAGCTTAGACCACTCTGGCTACACCTTC. Translated, it gives CASSLDHSGYTF. The complete variable domain, with remaining parts taken from reference TRBV7-9 and TRBJ1-2, reads DTGVSQNPRHKITKRGQNVTFRCDPISEHNRLYWYRQTLGQGPEFLTYFQNEAQLEKSRLLSDRFSAERPKGSFSTLEIQRTEQGDSAMYLCASSLDHSGYTFGSGTRLTVV.

This chain links TRBV6-6 with TRBJ1-3, with 8 bases aligning to TRBD1. Germline V CDR1 and CDR2: MNHNY, SVGAGI (reference sequence). With 5 bases clipped from V and 0 bases from J, the junction kept 9 bases outside the gene matches. The CDR3 consists of 17 residues. The DNA for the CDR3 is TGTGCCAGCAGTCGGCAAGGACAGGGCGTCTCTGGAAACACCATATATTTT. This encodes CASSRQGQGVSGNTIYF.

The chain carries TRBV4-1 and TRBJ2-7; TRBD2 aligns across 10 bases. The germline CDR1 and CDR2 sequences are MGHRA and YSYEKL. The length of the CDR3 is 16 residues. The trim removed 0 bases at V and 3 bases at J, leaving 5 bases unmatched. For the CDR3, the DNA is TGCGCCAGCAGCCAAGATGGACTAGCGGAAAACTACGAGCAGTACTTC. Its protein is CASSQDGLAENYEQYF.